The clone carrying this T cell receptor (beta chain) was counted a few times. The antigen is unknown. An end of the junction differs from the germline gene, which may be a read error. Criteria for exclusion of patients were uncontrolled infection, other autoimmune disease, pregnancy or lactation. The data were taken from a study of T cells in Graves' hyperthyroidism and ophthalmopathy. RNA transcripts provided the source from which TCR beta CDR3 regions were amplified. Researchers ran a first-round RT-PCR on the TCR CDR3 using the HTBI primer set. TCRdb re-called the multiplex PCR reads through MiXCR, storing one row per CDR3 protein. The table has 540,000 or so distinct CDR3 sequences, 35% to 55% seen once. Study findings and constraints: In simple terms, a model built on 13 V-J features told ophthalmopathy apart from stable hyperthyroidism. The blood repertoire included most of the expanded thyroid clonotypes above 0.001.

Looked up from germline, CDR1 is WSHSY and CDR2 is SAAADI. The CDR3 loop spans 19 amino acids. The receptor's source is an adult woman with Graves' disease, either hyperthyroidism or ophthalmopathy (not recorded which). Sequencing was performed on peripheral blood or thyroid tissue (not recorded which). This chain links TRBV10-2 with TRBJ2-6, with D unclear. The CDR3 sequence is CASSSQLFYSYTGANVLTF. The CDR3 DNA sequence: TGTGCCAGCAGTTCCCAACTCTTCTACAGCTATACTGGGGCCAACGTCCTGACTTTC.